This T cell receptor (beta chain) appears in the sequencing data of a study of T cells in Graves' hyperthyroidism and ophthalmopathy. The study's findings and limits: Ophthalmopathy cases were set apart from stable hyperthyroidism by a 13 V-J model.

What was amplified from RNA transcripts were TCR beta CDR3 regions. A first-round RT-PCR of the TCR CDR3 used the HTBI primer set. In TCRdb, the multiplex PCR reads were re-called with MiXCR into one record per CDR3 protein. Of almost 600,000 distinct CDR3 sequences in the sample, roughly 13% were seen once. Germline loops: CDR1 MDHEN, CDR2 SYDVKM. The CDR3 has 13 amino acids. The ends lost 8 bases at V and 4 bases at J; junction bases unmatched: 7. Newly diagnosed hyperthyroidism, duration under 2 months, in patients aged 18 to 65. This clonotype has ten or more counts. Its specificity is not known. This chain uses TRBV28 with TRBJ2-7; 8 bases agree with TRBD1. This TCR was recovered from a woman in her twenties or thirties with Graves' hyperthyroidism that later progressed to Graves' ophthalmopathy. The sequenced sample was blood. This CDR3 is CASARTGKYEQYF. In DNA form, the CDR3 reads TGTGCCAGCGCGCGGACAGGGAAATACGAGCAGTACTTC.